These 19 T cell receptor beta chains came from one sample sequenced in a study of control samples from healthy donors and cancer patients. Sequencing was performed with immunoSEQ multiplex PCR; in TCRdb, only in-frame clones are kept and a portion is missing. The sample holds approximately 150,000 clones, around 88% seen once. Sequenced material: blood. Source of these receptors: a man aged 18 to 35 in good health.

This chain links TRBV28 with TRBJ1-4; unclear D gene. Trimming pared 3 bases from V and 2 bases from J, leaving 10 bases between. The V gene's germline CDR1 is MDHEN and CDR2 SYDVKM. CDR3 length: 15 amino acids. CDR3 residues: CASSFRVGTNEKLFF. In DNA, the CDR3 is TGTGCCAGCAGTTTTCGGGTGGGGACTAATGAAAAACTGTTTTTT.

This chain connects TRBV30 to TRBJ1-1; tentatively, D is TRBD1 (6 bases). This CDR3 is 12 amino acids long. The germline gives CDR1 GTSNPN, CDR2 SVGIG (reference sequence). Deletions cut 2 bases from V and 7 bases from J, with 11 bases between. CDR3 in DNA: TGTGCCTGGAGTAGAAGGGACATTGAAGCTTTCTTT. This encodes CAWSRRDIEAFF.

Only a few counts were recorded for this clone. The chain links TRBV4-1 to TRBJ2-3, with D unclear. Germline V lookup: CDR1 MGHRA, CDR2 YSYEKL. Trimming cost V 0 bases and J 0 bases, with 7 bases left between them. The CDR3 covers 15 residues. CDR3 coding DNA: TGCGCCAGCAGCCAAGAGGGCAGAAGCACAGATACGCAGTATTTT. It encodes CASSQEGRSTDTQYF.

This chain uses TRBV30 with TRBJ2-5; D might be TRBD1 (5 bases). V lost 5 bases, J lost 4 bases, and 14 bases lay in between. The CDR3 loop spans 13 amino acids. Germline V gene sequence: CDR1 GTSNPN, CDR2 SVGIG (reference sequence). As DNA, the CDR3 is TGTGCCTGGGGAGCAGGGTTAGTAGAGACCCAGTACTTC. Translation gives CAWGAGLVETQYF.

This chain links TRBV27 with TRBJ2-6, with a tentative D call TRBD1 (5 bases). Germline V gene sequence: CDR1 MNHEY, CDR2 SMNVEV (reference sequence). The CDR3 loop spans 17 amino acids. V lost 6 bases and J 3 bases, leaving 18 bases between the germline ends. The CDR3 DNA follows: TGTGCCAGCAGCCCCCCCGGCAGGGTAGGTGGGGCCAACGTCCTGACTTTC. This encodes CASSPPGRVGGANVLTF.

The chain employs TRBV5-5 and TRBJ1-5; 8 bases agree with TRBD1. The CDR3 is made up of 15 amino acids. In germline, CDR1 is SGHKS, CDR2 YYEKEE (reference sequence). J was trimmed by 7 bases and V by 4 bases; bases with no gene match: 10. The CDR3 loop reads CASSLYSGQGQPQHF. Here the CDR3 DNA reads TGTGCCAGCAGCCTGTATTCCGGACAGGGACAGCCCCAGCATTTT. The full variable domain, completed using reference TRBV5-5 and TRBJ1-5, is DAGVTQSPTHLIKTRGQQVTLRCSPISGHKSVSWYQQVLGQGPQFIFQYYEKEERGRGNFPDRFSARQFPNYSSELNVNALLLGDSALYLCASSLYSGQGQPQHFGDGTRLSIL.

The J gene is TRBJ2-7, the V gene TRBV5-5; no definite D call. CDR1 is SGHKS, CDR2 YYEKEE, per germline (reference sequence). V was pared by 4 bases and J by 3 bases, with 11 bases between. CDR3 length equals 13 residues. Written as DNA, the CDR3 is TGTGCCAGCAGCGATTGGACCTTCTACGAGCAGTACTTC. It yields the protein CASSDWTFYEQYF.

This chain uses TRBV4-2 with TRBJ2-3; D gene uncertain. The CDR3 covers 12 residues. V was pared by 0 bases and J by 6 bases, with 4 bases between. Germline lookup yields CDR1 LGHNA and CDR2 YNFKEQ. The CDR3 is CASSQDQDTQYF. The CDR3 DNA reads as TGTGCCAGCAGCCAAGACCAGGATACGCAGTATTTT.

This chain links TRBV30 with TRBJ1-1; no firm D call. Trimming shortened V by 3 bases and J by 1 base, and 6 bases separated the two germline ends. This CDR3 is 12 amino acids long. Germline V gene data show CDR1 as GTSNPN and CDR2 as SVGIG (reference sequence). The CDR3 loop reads CAWRPRNTEAFF. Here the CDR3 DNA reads TGTGCCTGGAGACCAAGGAACACTGAAGCTTTCTTT. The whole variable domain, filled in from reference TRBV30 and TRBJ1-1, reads SQTIHQWPATLVQPVGSPLSLECTVEGTSNPNLYWYRQAAGRGLQLLFYSVGIGQISSEVPQNLSASRPQDRQFILSSKKLLLSDSGFYLCAWRPRNTEAFFGQGTRLTVV.

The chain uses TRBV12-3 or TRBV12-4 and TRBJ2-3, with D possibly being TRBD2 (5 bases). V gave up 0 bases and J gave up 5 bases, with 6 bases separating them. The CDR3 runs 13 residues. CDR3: CASSLAEVDTQYF. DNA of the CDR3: TGTGCCAGCAGTTTAGCGGAGGTAGATACGCAGTATTTT.

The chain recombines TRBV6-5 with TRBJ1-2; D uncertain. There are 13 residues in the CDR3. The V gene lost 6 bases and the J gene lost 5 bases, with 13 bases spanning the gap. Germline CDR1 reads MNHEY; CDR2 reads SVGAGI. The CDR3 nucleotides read TGTGCCAGCAGAACGCCGGGATTTTATGGCTACACCTTC. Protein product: CASRTPGFYGYTF.

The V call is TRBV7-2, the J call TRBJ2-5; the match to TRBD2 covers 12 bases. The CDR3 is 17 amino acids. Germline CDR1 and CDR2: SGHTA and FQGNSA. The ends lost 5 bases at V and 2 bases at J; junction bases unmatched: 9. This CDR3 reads CASSGRTSGVGQETQYF. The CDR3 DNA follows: TGTGCCAGCAGCGGCAGGACTAGCGGGGTGGGACAAGAGACCCAGTACTTC.

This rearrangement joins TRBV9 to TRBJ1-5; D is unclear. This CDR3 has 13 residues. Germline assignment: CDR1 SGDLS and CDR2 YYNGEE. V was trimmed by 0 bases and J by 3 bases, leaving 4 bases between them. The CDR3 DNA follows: TGTGCCAGCAGCGTAGGACCCAATCAGCCCCAGCATTTT. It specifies CASSVGPNQPQHF.

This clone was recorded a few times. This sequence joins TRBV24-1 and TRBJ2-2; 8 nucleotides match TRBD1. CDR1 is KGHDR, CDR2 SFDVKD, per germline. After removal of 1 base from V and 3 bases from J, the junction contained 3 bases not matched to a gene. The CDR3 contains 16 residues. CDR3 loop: CATSDLEQGDTGELFF. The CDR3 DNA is TGTGCCACCAGTGATTTAGAACAGGGGGACACCGGGGAGCTGTTTTTT.

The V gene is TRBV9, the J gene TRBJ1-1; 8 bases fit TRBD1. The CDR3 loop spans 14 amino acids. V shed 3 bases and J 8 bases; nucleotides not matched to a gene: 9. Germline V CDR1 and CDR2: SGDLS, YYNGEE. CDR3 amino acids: CASSATSGGAEAFF. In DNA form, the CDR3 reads TGTGCCAGCAGCGCCACGTCAGGGGGCGCAGAAGCTTTCTTT.

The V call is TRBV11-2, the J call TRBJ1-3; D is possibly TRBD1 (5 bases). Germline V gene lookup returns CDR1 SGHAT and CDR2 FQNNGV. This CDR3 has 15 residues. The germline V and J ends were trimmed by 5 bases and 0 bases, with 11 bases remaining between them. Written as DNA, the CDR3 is TGTGCCAGCAGCCCGGGACTCAGCTCTGGAAACACCATATATTTT. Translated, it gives CASSPGLSSGNTIYF.

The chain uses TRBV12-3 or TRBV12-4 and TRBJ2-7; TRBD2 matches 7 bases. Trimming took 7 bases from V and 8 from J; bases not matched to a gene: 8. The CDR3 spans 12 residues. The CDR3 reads CASTWEGAKQYF. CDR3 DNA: TGTGCCAGCACTTGGGAGGGAGCGAAGCAGTACTTC.

CDR3 in DNA: TGTGCCAGCAGGCGGGGGTTAGAGACCCAGTACTTC. Translation: CASRRGLETQYF. This chain joins TRBV6-5 and TRBJ2-5; 7 bases are shared with TRBD2. V was clipped by 6 bases and J by 4 bases; unmatched bases: 2. The CDR3 has 12 amino acids. Per germline, CDR1 MNHEY and CDR2 SVGAGI.

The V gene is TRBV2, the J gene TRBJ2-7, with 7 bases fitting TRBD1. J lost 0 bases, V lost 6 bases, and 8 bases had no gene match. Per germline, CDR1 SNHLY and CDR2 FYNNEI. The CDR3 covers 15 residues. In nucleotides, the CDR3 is TGTGCCAGCAGGGACCCTAGGGACAGCTCCTACGAGCAGTACTTC. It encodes CASRDPRDSSYEQYF.